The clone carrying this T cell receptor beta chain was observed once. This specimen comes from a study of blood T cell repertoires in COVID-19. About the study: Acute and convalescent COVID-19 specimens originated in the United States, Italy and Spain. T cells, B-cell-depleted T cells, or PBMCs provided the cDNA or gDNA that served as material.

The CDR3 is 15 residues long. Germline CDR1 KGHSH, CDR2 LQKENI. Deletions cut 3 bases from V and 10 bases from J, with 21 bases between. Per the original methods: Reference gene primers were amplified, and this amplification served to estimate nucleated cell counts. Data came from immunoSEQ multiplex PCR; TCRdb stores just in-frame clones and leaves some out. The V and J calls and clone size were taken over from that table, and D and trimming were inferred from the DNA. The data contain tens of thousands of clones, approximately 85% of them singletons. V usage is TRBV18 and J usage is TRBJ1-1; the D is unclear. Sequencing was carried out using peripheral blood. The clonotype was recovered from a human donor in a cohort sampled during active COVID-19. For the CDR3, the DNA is TGTGCCAGCTCACCCGACGCGGGTTTCTCTATTATAGCTTTCTTT. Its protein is CASSPDAGFSIIAFF.